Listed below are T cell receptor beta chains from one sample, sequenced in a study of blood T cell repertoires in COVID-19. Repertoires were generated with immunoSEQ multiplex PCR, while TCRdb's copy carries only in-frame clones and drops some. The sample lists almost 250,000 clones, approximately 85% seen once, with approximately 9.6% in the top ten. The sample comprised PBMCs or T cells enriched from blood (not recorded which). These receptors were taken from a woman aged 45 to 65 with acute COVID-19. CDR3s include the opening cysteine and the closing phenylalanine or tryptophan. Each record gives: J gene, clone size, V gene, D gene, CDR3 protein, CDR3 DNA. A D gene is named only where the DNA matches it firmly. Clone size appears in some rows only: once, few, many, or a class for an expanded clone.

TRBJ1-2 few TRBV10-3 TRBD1 CAISSGTGVDGYTF TGTGCCATCAGCTCAGGGACAGGAGTAGATGGCTACACCTTC
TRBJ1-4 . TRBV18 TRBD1 CASSPQSGGAGEKLFF TGTGCCAGCTCACCCCAATCAGGGGGCGCGGGTGAAAAACTGTTTTTT
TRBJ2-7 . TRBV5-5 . CASSPRQVTYEQYF TGTGCCAGCAGCCCCCGACAGGTCACCTACGAGCAGTACTTC
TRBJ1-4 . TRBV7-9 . CASSKGQSEKLFF TGTGCCAGCAGCAAGGGACAATCGGAAAAACTGTTTTTT
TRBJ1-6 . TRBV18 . CASSPDSRGLTSPLHF TGTGCCAGCTCACCCGATAGTCGAGGATTGACTTCACCCCTCCACTTT
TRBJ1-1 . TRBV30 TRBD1 CAWSIGQGNTEAFF TGTGCCTGGAGTATCGGACAGGGGAACACTGAAGCTTTCTTT
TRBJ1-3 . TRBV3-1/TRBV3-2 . CASSQDRVRSGNTIYF TGTGCCAGCAGCCAAGACAGGGTTCGTTCTGGAAACACCATATATTTT
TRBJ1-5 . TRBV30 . CAWSPSSGQPQHF TGTGCCTGGAGTCCTTCCTCAGGGCAGCCCCAGCATTTT
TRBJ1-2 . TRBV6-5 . CASSSGKSRGYTF TGTGCCAGCAGTTCAGGGAAGAGTCGCGGCTACACCTTC
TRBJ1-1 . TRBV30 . CAWSLSGFEAFF TGTGCCTGGAGTCTTTCGGGGTTTGAAGCTTTCTTT
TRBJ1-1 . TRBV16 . CASSQSWGQDEAFF TGTGCCAGCAGCCAATCGTGGGGGCAGGATGAAGCTTTCTTT
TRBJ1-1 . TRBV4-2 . CASSQVQRRNTEAFF TGTGCCAGCAGCCAAGTCCAGCGGCGGAACACTGAAGCTTTCTTT
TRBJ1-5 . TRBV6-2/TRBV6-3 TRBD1 CASSYPTPTGDSLYSNQPQHF TGTGCCAGCAGTTACCCGACCCCGACAGGGGATTCACTATATAGCAATCAGCCCCAGCATTTT
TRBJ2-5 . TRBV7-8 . CASSRSPGQNQETQYF TGTGCCAGCAGCCGTAGCCCGGGACAAAACCAAGAGACCCAGTACTTC
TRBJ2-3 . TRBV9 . CASSLPGQANTQYF TGTGCCAGCAGCCTCCCAGGGCAGGCAAATACGCAGTATTTT
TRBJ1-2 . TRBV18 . CASSPRPAGSHGYTF TGTGCCAGCTCACCTAGGCCCGCAGGGTCTCATGGCTACACCTTC
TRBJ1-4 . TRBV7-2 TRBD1 CASSGIGQGKLFF TGTGCCAGCAGCGGAATCGGACAGGGTAAACTGTTTTTT
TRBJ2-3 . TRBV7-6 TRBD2 CASSSRTSGGARTDTQYF TGTGCCAGCAGCTCGAGGACTAGCGGGGGGGCGAGGACAGATACGCAGTATTTT
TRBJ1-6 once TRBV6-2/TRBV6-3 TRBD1 CASSTGTENYNSPLHF TGTGCCAGCAGTACCGGGACAGAAAACTATAATTCACCCCTCCACTTT
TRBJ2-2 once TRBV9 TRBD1 CASSLTGGQSTGELFF TGTGCCAGCAGCTTAACAGGGGGCCAAAGCACCGGGGAGCTGTTTTTT
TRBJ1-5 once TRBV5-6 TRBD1 CASSSGQAGNQPQHF TGTGCCAGCAGCTCTGGACAGGCGGGCAATCAGCCCCAGCATTTT
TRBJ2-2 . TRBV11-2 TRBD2 CASSLENTGGNTGELFF TGTGCCAGCAGCTTAGAGAATACGGGGGGGAACACCGGGGAGCTGTTTTTT
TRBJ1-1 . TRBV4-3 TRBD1 CASSQVWGTGNTEAFF TGCGCCAGCAGCCAGGTTTGGGGGACAGGCAACACTGAAGCTTTCTTT
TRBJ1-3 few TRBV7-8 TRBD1 CASTTIQGAQGNTIYF TGTGCCAGCACCACGATACAGGGGGCCCAAGGAAACACCATATATTTT
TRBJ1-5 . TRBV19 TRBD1 CASNTRKGAGQPQHF TGTGCCAGTAATACCCGCAAGGGGGCGGGTCAGCCCCAGCATTTT
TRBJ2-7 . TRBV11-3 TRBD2 CASSSWVQAGGLLPTYEQYF TGTGCCAGCAGCTCGTGGGTGCAAGCGGGGGGCCTGTTACCCACCTACGAGCAGTACTTC
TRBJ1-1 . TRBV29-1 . CSVVEYRAFF TGCAGCGTTGTGGAGTACCGAGCTTTCTTT
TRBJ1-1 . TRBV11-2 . CASGSWESTEAFF TGTGCCAGCGGCTCTTGGGAGAGCACTGAAGCTTTCTTT
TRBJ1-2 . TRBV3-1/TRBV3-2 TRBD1 CASSPITGQVNYGYTF TGTGCCAGCAGCCCTATTACGGGACAGGTTAACTATGGCTACACCTTC
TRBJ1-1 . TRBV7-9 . CASSPTRSRTEAFF TGTGCCAGCAGCCCTACTCGATCCCGCACTGAAGCTTTCTTT
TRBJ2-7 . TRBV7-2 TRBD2 CASSGRGTTREQYF TGTGCCAGCAGCGGGAGGGGTACGACTCGCGAGCAGTACTTC